This entry is about one T cell receptor beta chain. These data come from a study of blood T cell repertoires in COVID-19. Here immunoSEQ multiplex PCR was the method, and the copy in TCRdb shows in-frame clones only, minus some. The sample includes 30,000 to 40,000 clones, around 84% of them seen just once. In Seattle, patients joined the study during active infection and were tracked longitudinally. The source is a man between 60 and 70 years old with COVID-19, enrolled during active disease. Sequencing was done on a sample of peripheral blood.

The chain's CDR3 is CASSQDPPQVSGNTIYF. The CDR3 region has the DNA TGCGCCAGCAGCCAAGATCCACCACAAGTCTCTGGAAACACCATATATTTT. J is TRBJ1-3 and V is TRBV4-3; D remains unclear. Germline V gives CDR1 LGHNA, CDR2 YSLEER. The CDR3 consists of 17 residues. With 0 bases removed from V and 0 bases from J, the gap between germline ends came to 12 bases.